Detailed here is one TCR beta chain. This entry comes from a study of Ad26.COV2.S vaccination and SARS-CoV-2 variants. Across the whole study: It was the COV1001 Ad26.COV2.S trial arm that included the donor.

Sequencing was performed with immunoSEQ multiplex PCR; in TCRdb, only in-frame clones are kept and a portion is missing. The sample records about 350,000 clones, roughly 85% being singletons. As for treatment: 19 received Ad26.COV2.S at low or high dose, single or two shots; about 5 received placebo; per-sample allocation not given. The samples were gathered on day 63 after the first injection of vaccine or placebo. The CDR3 consists of 14 residues. Germline-derived CDR1 and CDR2 are SGHTA and FQGNSA. With 2 bases removed from V and 0 bases from J, the gap between germline ends came to 8 bases. The specimen was peripheral blood, collected in a trial of Ad26.COV2.S vaccine versus placebo. The source is a person between 18 and 59 years old who received the Ad26.COV2.S COVID-19 vaccine or a placebo. V gene TRBV7-2 combines with J gene TRBJ2-7; D is unclear. The CDR3 DNA is TGTGCCAGCAGCTTACTAGTCAACTCCTACGAGCAGTACTTC. Protein sequence: CASSLLVNSYEQYF. The variable domain in full, with the rest retrieved from reference TRBV7-2 and TRBJ2-7, is GAGVSQSPSNKVTEKGKDVELRCDPISGHTALYWYRQSLGQGLEFLIYFQGNSAPDKSGLPSDRFSAERTGGSVSTLTIQRTQQEDSAVYLCASSLLVNSYEQYFGPGTRLTVT.